The rows below give T cell receptor beta chains drawn from one sample of a study of blood T cell repertoires in COVID-19. Assay: immunoSEQ multiplex PCR; the TCRdb copy retains only in-frame clones and omits some. The repertoire holds 25,000 to 35,000 clones, with about 65% as singletons. Input material: peripheral blood. All receptors derive from a human donor in a cohort sampled during active COVID-19. CDR3s include the opening cysteine and the closing phenylalanine or tryptophan. A D gene is named only where the DNA matches it firmly. Some rows have no size entry. The others give once, few or many, or a class for an expanded clone.

V	J	size	D	DNA	CDR3
TRBV5-5	TRBJ2-7	-	TRBD2	TGTGCCAGCAGCTTGGATATATGGCTAGCGGGAGGGCCCTACGAGCAGTACTTC	CASSLDIWLAGGPYEQYF
TRBV6-1	TRBJ2-5	-	TRBD1	TGTGCCAGCAGTGACCTGACCGGGACAGGACAAGAGACCCAGTACTTC	CASSDLTGTGQETQYF
TRBV9	TRBJ2-7	-	TRBD1	TGTGCCAGCTCCCAGACAGGGGTGGGCGAGCAGTACTTC	CASSQTGVGEQYF
TRBV30	TRBJ1-1	medium-sized	-	TGTGCCTGGAGTGTACCCCGGGGAGAAGCTTTCTTT	CAWSVPRGEAFF
TRBV10-3	TRBJ2-1	medium-sized	-	TGTGCCATCAGTGGTGGGCGGGCGGATGAGCAGTTCTTC	CAISGGRADEQFF
TRBV5-6	TRBJ2-3	-	-	TGTGCCAGCAGCTCAGACTTCACAGATACGCAGTATTTT	CASSSDFTDTQYF
TRBV5-6	TRBJ1-2	-	-	TGTGCCAGCAGCTGGGGACGGGGCAGGGGTAACGGCTACACCTTC	CASSWGRGRGNGYTF
TRBV2	TRBJ2-5	-	-	TGTGCCAGCCGTGAACAAGCGGAGACCCAGTACTTC	CASREQAETQYF
TRBV11-2	TRBJ1-1	-	TRBD1	TGTGCCAGCAGCCGGACAGGGGGATGGACTGAAGCTTTCTTT	CASSRTGGWTEAFF
TRBV2	TRBJ1-5	-	TRBD1	TGTGCCAGCATCCGGGACAGGGAATCCAATCAGCCCCAGCATTTT	CASIRDRESNQPQHF
TRBV6-4	TRBJ2-3	few	TRBD1	TGTGCCAGCAGTGACGGGGACAGTCACACAGATACGCAGTATTTT	CASSDGDSHTDTQYF
TRBV27	TRBJ2-2	-	-	TGTGCCAGCCGCCTCGGTGGGCTAGCTACCGGGGAGCTGTTTTTT	CASRLGGLATGELFF
TRBV6-5	TRBJ2-4	-	-	TGTGCCAGCAGCACCACGGGACTAGCCAAAAACATTCAGTACTTC	CASSTTGLAKNIQYF
TRBV7-2	TRBJ2-3	-	-	TGTGCCAGCAGCTCTTACCCCGCGCCAGATACGCAGTATTTT	CASSSYPAPDTQYF
TRBV5-1	TRBJ2-3	-	TRBD1	TGCGCCAGCAGCTTGAGGGACAGATTAGAGAGCACAGATACGCAGTATTTT	CASSLRDRLESTDTQYF
TRBV18	TRBJ2-7	once	-	TGTGCCAGCTCACCAAAAGCGGGTGTCACCTACGAGCAGTACTTC	CASSPKAGVTYEQYF
TRBV11-2	TRBJ2-7	-	-	TGTGCCAGCAGCGGGGGCCGCAGTAAGAACGAGCAGTACTTC	CASSGGRSKNEQYF
TRBV27	TRBJ1-1	-	-	TGTGCCAGCAGTTTGAGGTCCCCAATAGAAGCTTTCTTT	CASSLRSPIEAFF
TRBV5-6	TRBJ1-2	-	TRBD1	TGTGCCAGCAGCCGACAGGGCAACTATGGCTACACCTTC	CASSRQGNYGYTF
TRBV10-3	TRBJ2-1	-	TRBD2	TGTGCCATCAGTGAGGGACTAGCGGAGTACAATGAGCAGTTCTTC	CAISEGLAEYNEQFF
TRBV6-2/TRBV6-3	TRBJ2-7	-	TRBD2	TGTGCCAGCAGTTACGGACTAGCGGGGGACTACGAGCAGTACTTC	CASSYGLAGDYEQYF
TRBV18	TRBJ2-1	-	-	TGTGCCAGCTCACCACCCCAGTACCTCGCCTACAATGAGCAGTTCTTC	CASSPPQYLAYNEQFF
TRBV4-2	TRBJ2-2	-	TRBD2	TGTGCCAGCAGCCCAGGGACTAGTAATACCGGGGAGCTGTTTTTT	CASSPGTSNTGELFF
TRBV19	TRBJ2-2	-	-	TGTGCCAGTAGTCTGATGGCAGGCGGGCCCGGGGAGCTGTTTTTT	CASSLMAGGPGELFF
TRBV2	TRBJ1-1	-	-	TGTGCCAGCAGTGAACCGACTGAAGCTTTCTTT	CASSEPTEAFF
TRBV2	TRBJ2-5	-	-	TGTGCCAGCAGGGACAGAGCAGAGACCCAGTACTTC	CASRDRAETQYF
TRBV7-3	TRBJ2-5	-	TRBD1	TGTGCCAGCAGCGCCGACAGGGCTGGGACCCAGTACTTC	CASSADRAGTQYF
TRBV5-1	TRBJ2-7	-	TRBD1	TGCGCCAGCAGCACGGGACAGGGGGCATACGAGCAGTACTTC	CASSTGQGAYEQYF
TRBV7-9	TRBJ1-4	-	-	TGTGCCAGCAGCTCAAACCGGGGGGTTGAAAAACTGTTTTTT	CASSSNRGVEKLFF
TRBV7-9	TRBJ1-5	-	-	TGTGCCAGCAGCTTAGGTCTGGGTAGCGCGGCTCAGCCCCAGCATTTT	CASSLGLGSAAQPQHF
TRBV10-3	TRBJ2-7	-	-	TGTGCCATCAGTGAGTCGTTCAGGGACTACGAGCAGTACTTC	CAISESFRDYEQYF
TRBV6-5	TRBJ1-1	-	TRBD1	TGTGCCAGCAGATTGGACAGGGCGGTGACTGAAGCTTTCTTT	CASRLDRAVTEAFF
TRBV11-2	TRBJ2-2	-	TRBD2	TGTGCCAGCAGCTTAGTAGGACTAGGGGCCACCGGGGAGCTGTTTTTT	CASSLVGLGATGELFF
TRBV2	TRBJ1-1	-	TRBD1	TGTGCCAGCATTTACAGGGGTACGAACACTGAAGCTTTCTTT	CASIYRGTNTEAFF
TRBV5-1	TRBJ1-2	-	-	TGCGCCAGCAGCTTGGCGGCAGGGGCCAACTATGGCTACACCTTC	CASSLAAGANYGYTF
TRBV7-2	TRBJ2-1	once	TRBD1	TGTGCCAGCAGCCCTTATCAGGGGGCCTACAATGAGCAGTTCTTC	CASSPYQGAYNEQFF
TRBV10-3	TRBJ2-5	-	TRBD1	TGTGCCATCGGACAGGGGGTCTGGGAGACCCAGTACTTC	CAIGQGVWETQYF
TRBV30	TRBJ1-1	-	-	TGTGCCGTTGGCCCCTCAGAAGCTTTCTTT	CAVGPSEAFF
TRBV25-1	TRBJ2-5	-	-	TGTGCCAGCTGCGCGGTCCAAGAGACCCAGTACTTC	CASCAVQETQYF
TRBV13	TRBJ1-1	-	TRBD1	TGTGCCAGCAGCCAGGGGGGCAGGGGCACTGAAGCTTTCTTT	CASSQGGRGTEAFF
TRBV7-2	TRBJ2-3	-	TRBD2	TGTGCCAGCAGCCGTCTAGGACGGGAGGGGACAGATACGCAGTATTTT	CASSRLGREGTDTQYF